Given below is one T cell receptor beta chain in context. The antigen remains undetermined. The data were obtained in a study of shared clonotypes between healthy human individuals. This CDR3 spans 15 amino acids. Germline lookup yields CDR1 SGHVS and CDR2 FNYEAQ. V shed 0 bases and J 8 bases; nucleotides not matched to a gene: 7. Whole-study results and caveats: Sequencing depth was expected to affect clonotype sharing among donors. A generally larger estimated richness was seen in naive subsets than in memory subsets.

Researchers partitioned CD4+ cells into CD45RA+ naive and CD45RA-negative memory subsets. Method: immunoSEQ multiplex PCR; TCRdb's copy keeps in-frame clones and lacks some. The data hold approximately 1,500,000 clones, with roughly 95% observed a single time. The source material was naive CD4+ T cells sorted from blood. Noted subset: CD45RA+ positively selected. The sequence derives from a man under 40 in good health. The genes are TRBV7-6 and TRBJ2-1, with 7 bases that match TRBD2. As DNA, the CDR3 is TGTGCCAGCAGCTTAGCGGCGGGAGATTTGGATGAGCAGTTCTTC. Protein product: CASSLAAGDLDEQFF.